The 2 T cell receptor beta chains reported below all come from one sample, sequenced in a study of T cell responses to AZD1222 COVID-19 vaccine. Repertoires were generated with immunoSEQ multiplex PCR, while TCRdb's copy carries only in-frame clones and drops some. The table lists roughly 130,000 clones, 92% of them singletons. Sequenced here: peripheral blood, sampled on day 0 of AZD1222 vaccination. The receptors were gathered from an adult in good health.

The V and J genes are TRBV4-1 and TRBJ2-7, with D hard to call. V was cut by 1 base and J by 3 bases, with 7 bases left in between. Germline V gene sequence: CDR1 MGHRA, CDR2 YSYEKL. The CDR3 is 13 amino acids. CDR3 protein: CASSQALNYEQYF. DNA of the CDR3: TGCGCCAGCAGCCAAGCGCTGAACTACGAGCAGTACTTC.

The rearrangement uses TRBV15 and TRBJ2-5; no firm D call. There are 12 residues in the CDR3. The V gene lost 0 bases and the J gene lost 4 bases, with 3 bases spanning the gap. Germline lookup yields CDR1 LNHNV and CDR2 YYDKDF (reference sequence). CDR3 nucleotides: TGTGCCACCAGCAGAGATCTAGAGACCCAGTACTTC. Translating it yields CATSRDLETQYF.